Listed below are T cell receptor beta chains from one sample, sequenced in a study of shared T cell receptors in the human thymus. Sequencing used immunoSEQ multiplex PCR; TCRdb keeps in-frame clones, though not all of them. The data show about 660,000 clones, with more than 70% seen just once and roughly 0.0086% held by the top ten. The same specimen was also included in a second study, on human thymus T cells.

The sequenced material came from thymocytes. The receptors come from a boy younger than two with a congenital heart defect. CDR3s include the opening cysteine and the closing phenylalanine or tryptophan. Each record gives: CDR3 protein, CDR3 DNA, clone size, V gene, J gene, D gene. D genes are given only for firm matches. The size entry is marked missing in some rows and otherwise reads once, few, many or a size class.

CDR3 protein: CASSQEDRGWTEAFF
CDR3 DNA: TGCGCCAGCAGCCAGGAGGACAGGGGGTGGACTGAAGCTTTCTTT
clone size: few
V gene: TRBV4-1
J gene: TRBJ1-1
D gene: TRBD1

CDR3 protein: CASSLRDRLDTEAFF
CDR3 DNA: TGTGCCAGCAGTTTAAGGGACAGATTGGACACTGAAGCTTTCTTT
clone size: .
V gene: TRBV27
J gene: TRBJ1-1
D gene: TRBD1

CDR3 protein: CSVEDPRSEQYF
CDR3 DNA: TGCAGCGTTGAAGACCCCCGGTCCGAGCAGTACTTC
clone size: .
V gene: TRBV29-1
J gene: TRBJ2-7
D gene: .

CDR3 protein: CASSVPGQGADTEAFF
CDR3 DNA: TGTGCCAGCAGTGTTCCGGGACAGGGGGCGGACACTGAAGCTTTCTTT
clone size: once
V gene: TRBV7-9
J gene: TRBJ1-1
D gene: TRBD1

CDR3 protein: CASKGGSKRATDTQYF
CDR3 DNA: TGTGCCAGTAAGGGAGGGTCGAAGCGGGCAACAGATACGCAGTATTTT
clone size: .
V gene: TRBV25-1
J gene: TRBJ2-3
D gene: TRBD2

CDR3 protein: CASSPPDRFYEQYF
CDR3 DNA: TGTGCCAGCAGCCCCCCGGACAGATTCTACGAGCAGTACTTC
clone size: .
V gene: TRBV28
J gene: TRBJ2-7
D gene: .

CDR3 protein: CASSPGPGGTEAFF
CDR3 DNA: TGTGCCAGCAGTCCGGGACCCGGGGGCACTGAAGCTTTCTTT
clone size: .
V gene: TRBV28
J gene: TRBJ1-1
D gene: .

CDR3 protein: CASSHSGTGNSYEQYF
CDR3 DNA: TGTGCCAGCTCACATTCCGGGACAGGGAATTCCTACGAGCAGTACTTC
clone size: .
V gene: TRBV18
J gene: TRBJ2-7
D gene: TRBD1

CDR3 protein: CASSSSGGGTGLPYEQYF
CDR3 DNA: TGTGCCAGCAGCTCTTCCGGGGGGGGTACGGGACTTCCCTACGAGCAGTACTTC
clone size: .
V gene: TRBV7-2
J gene: TRBJ2-7
D gene: TRBD2

CDR3 protein: CASSLRGFLPGQGQETQYF
CDR3 DNA: TGTGCCAGCAGCTTAAGGGGTTTCCTGCCGGGACAGGGCCAAGAGACCCAGTACTTC
clone size: .
V gene: TRBV7-3
J gene: TRBJ2-5
D gene: TRBD1

CDR3 protein: CASRKGQGENQPQHF
CDR3 DNA: TGTGCCAGCAGAAAGGGACAGGGGGAGAATCAGCCCCAGCATTTT
clone size: once
V gene: TRBV28
J gene: TRBJ1-5
D gene: TRBD1

CDR3 protein: CASSLVTGRSTGELFF
CDR3 DNA: TGTGCCAGCAGCTTAGTGACAGGGCGAAGCACCGGGGAGCTGTTTTTT
clone size: .
V gene: TRBV11-2
J gene: TRBJ2-2
D gene: TRBD1

CDR3 protein: CSVEGQGANYGYTF
CDR3 DNA: TGCAGCGTTGAGGGGCAGGGGGCCAACTATGGCTACACCTTC
clone size: .
V gene: TRBV29-1
J gene: TRBJ1-2
D gene: TRBD1

CDR3 protein: CASSRTGWDNEKLFF
CDR3 DNA: TGCGCCAGCAGCCGAACAGGGTGGGATAATGAAAAACTGTTTTTT
clone size: few
V gene: TRBV4-3
J gene: TRBJ1-4
D gene: .

CDR3 protein: CAISVTGQKHYNEQFF
CDR3 DNA: TGTGCCATCAGTGTCACAGGACAGAAACACTACAATGAGCAGTTCTTC
clone size: .
V gene: TRBV10-3
J gene: TRBJ2-1
D gene: .